This paragraph reports one TCR beta chain. Its specificity is not known. The data stem from a study of cytotoxic CD8 clonotypes in ibrutinib-treated CLL. This CDR3 has 13 amino acids. Germline V gene data show CDR1 as SQVTM and CDR2 as ANQGSEA. Trimming at V came to 6 bases and at J to 3 bases, leaving 7 bases not matched to a gene. TCRdb's table, derived via immunoSEQ multiplex PCR, lists solely in-frame clones and lacks some. The data contain tens of thousands of clones, approximately 81% of them seen just once; the ten biggest clones take up 7% to 9.5%. Study observations and caveats: Higher clonality was seen at ibrutinib response and a return toward baseline at progression. Sampling of sustained-remission and progressing patients occurred at differing times. Stable or contracted on treatment, public clonotypes were also uncommon. Baseline clonality was higher than in age-matched healthy donors and moved in step with circulating CD8+ T-cell counts.

The material sequenced was PBMCs, taken before ibrutinib treatment. The TCR originated in a human donor with chronic lymphocytic leukemia. The chain uses TRBV29-1 and TRBJ1-1; TRBD1 matches 7 bases. The chain's CDR3 is CSVGDRADTEAFF. The CDR3 DNA is TGCAGCGTGGGAGACAGGGCTGACACTGAAGCTTTCTTT.